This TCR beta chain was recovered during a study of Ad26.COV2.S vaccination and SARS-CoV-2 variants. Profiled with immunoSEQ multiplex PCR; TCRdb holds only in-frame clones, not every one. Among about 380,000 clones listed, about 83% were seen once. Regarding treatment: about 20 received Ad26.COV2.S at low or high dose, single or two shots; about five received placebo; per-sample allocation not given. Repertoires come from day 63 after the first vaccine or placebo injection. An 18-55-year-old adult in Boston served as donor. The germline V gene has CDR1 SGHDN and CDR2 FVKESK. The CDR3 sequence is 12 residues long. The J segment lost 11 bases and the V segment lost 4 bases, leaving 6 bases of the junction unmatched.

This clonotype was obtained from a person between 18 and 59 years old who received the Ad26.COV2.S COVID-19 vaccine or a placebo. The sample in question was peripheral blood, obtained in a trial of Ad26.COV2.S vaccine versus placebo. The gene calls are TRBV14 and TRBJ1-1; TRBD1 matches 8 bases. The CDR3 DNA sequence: TGTGCCAGCAGCCCAGGAGGACAGGGCGCTTTCTTT. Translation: CASSPGGQGAFF.